This TCR beta chain was observed in a study of T cell responses to AZD1222 COVID-19 vaccine (dated by TCRdb to the early 2020s). A note on the overall study: Because spike-specific TCR depth and breadth did not differ between the two schedules, AZD1222 recipients who got a second dose at roughly 4 weeks were pooled with those who got a second dose at roughly 12 weeks. TCR sequencing was performed for 233 trial participants, of whom about 200 were given two doses of AZD1222 and around 26 were given two doses of MenACWY control vaccine. Trial participants were enrolled by age into 18-55, 56-69 and 70-plus year subgroups, with about 150, 28 and 57 TCR-sequenced participants respectively. What the work shows at the level of the full study, not this receptor alone: Vaccine-associated CD4 TCRs spanned the whole spike protein, with dominant responses in regions 160-218 and 743-854. Because no samples from the day 14 peak response were available, repertoires could be characterized only after the peak T cell response. A significant rise in spike-specific TCR breadth and depth was observed after two AZD1222 doses relative to day 0 and relative to MenACWY recipients. Conclusions about previously exposed vaccinees were limited because only six AZD1222 recipients were SARS-CoV-2 seropositive at baseline. Participants were mostly white British, with more females than males. The authors suggested clonal diversity may have been underestimated. Reportedly, close to half of the unique spike-specific TCRs recognized epitopes lying outside the regions that are mutated in the B.1.351 and B.1.1.7 variants. The 56-69-year group was small, and its depth increase did not reach significance, likely because of low power.

What the time point label conveys for this sample: baseline before first vaccination. Samples from vaccinated people were obtained from the UK trials COV001 and COV002, which included a single-blind randomized controlled phase 2/3 trial of AZD1222 (ChAdOx1 nCoV-19) in healthy adults. For TCRbeta chain sequencing, PBMC samples from trial participants were taken at day 0 and at day 28 after the second dose. Deletion took 7 bases off V and 2 bases off J, with a span of 12 bases between the germline ends. From the germline V gene, CDR1 is SNHLY and CDR2 is FYNNEI. From cysteine to phenylalanine, the CDR3 is 14 amino acids long. Just the 42-base CDR3 DNA is kept, in frame starting at base 1. The CDR3 regions of human TCRbeta chains were subjected to immunosequencing. The authors' pipeline ran thus. TCRs in the repertoires were compared against a reference library of SARS-CoV-2-specific TCRs that had been generated with the MIRA antigen-specificity platform. Breadth was defined as the fraction of unique TCRs that were SARS-CoV-2-associated, and depth was defined as the fraction of total T cells that were SARS-CoV-2-associated. Using the MIRA data, each spike-specific TCR was mapped to the spike region that the TCR reacts to and placed in a CD4 or CD8 class. Log10-transformed breadth and depth values were compared by one-way ANOVA with Sidak's multiple comparisons tests. The clones in this table, taken by TCRdb from immuneACCESS, are in-frame only. Not every clone is retained; where verified, under half of the shortfall comes from an unresolved V gene, and the cause of the rest is unknown. D and trimming come from the DNA, and the V and J calls and clone size come from that table. Across this sample there are around 130,000 clones, with 93% seen only once. Of the sample, about 5% is held by the ten largest clones.

About this clone: It lacks a known antigen. No base qualities exist here, and no much larger clone lies one base off it.

Here the sequenced sample was peripheral blood, taken on day 0 of AZD1222 vaccination. The clonotype comes from an adult in good health. The rearranged segments are TRBV2 and TRBJ1-3; 5 matching bases give a weak D call of TRBD1. The DNA is as follows: TGTGCCAGCATACGGGCAGGGACTGGAAACACCATATATTTT. Its amino acids are CASIRAGTGNTIYF.